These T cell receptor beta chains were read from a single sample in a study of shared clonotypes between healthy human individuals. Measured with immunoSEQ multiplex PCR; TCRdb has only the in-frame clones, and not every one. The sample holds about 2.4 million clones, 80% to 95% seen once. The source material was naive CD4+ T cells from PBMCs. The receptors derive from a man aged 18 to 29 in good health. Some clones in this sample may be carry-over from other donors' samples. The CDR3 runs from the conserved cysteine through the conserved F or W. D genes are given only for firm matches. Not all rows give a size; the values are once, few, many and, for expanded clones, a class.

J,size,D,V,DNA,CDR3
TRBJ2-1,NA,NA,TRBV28,TGTGCCAGCAGTTTGGATTCGTACAATGAGCAGTTCTTC,CASSLDSYNEQFF
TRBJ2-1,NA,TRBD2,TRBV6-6,TGTGCCAGCAGTCCCCGGGGCGGGAGTACCTACAATGAGCAGTTCTTC,CASSPRGGSTYNEQFF
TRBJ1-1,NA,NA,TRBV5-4,TGTGCCAGCAGCTTGACAGAATTGAACACTGAAGCTTTCTTT,CASSLTELNTEAFF
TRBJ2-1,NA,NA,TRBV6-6,TGTGCCAGCAGTTACTCGCTTAGTGTCCTGGATGAGCAGTTCTTC,CASSYSLSVLDEQFF
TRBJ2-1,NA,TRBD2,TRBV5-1,TGCGCCAGCAGCTTGTTAGCGGGAGGGTCCTACAATGAGCAGTTCTTC,CASSLLAGGSYNEQFF
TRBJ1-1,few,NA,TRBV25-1,TGTGCCAGCAGTGAACACTACAGAACCCTGAACACTGAAGCTTTCTTT,CASSEHYRTLNTEAFF
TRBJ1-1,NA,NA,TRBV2,TGTGCCAGCAGAATTTACCCGAACACTGAAGCTTTCTTT,CASRIYPNTEAFF
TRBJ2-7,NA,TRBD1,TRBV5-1,TGCGCCAGCAGCTTGGCCCCGGGACAGTCCTACGAGCAGTACTTC,CASSLAPGQSYEQYF
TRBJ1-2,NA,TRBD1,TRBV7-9,TGTGCCAGCAGCTTAGGACAGGGGGCTGACTATGGCTACACCTTC,CASSLGQGADYGYTF
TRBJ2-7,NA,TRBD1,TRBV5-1,TGCGCCAGCAGCACAGGACAGGGGTTAAACGAGCAGTACTTC,CASSTGQGLNEQYF
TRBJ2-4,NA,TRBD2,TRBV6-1,TGTGCCAGCAGTCCCCGGGGGGGTCGTAACATTCAGTACTTC,CASSPRGGRNIQYF
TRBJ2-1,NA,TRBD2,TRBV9,TGTGCCAGCAGCGTAGGGTTAGCGGGAGGAAACAATGAGCAGTTCTTC,CASSVGLAGGNNEQFF
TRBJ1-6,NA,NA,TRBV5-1,TGCGCCAGCAGCTCCGACAGGTCACCCCTCCACTTT,CASSSDRSPLHF
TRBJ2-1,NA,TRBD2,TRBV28,TGTGCCAGCAGTTTCCCCTGGACTAGCAAGCAGTTCTTC,CASSFPWTSKQFF
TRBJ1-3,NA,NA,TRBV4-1,TGCGCCAGCAGCCGCCCTACAGGGTTTCCCAACACCATATATTTT,CASSRPTGFPNTIYF
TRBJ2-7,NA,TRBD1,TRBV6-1,TGTGCCAGCAGCGACCGGGACAGAGGCTACGAGCAGTACTTC,CASSDRDRGYEQYF
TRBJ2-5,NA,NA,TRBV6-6,TGTGCCAGCAGTTCCGGCAGTTTCCAAGAGACCCAGTACTTC,CASSSGSFQETQYF
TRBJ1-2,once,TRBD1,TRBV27,TGTGCCAGCAGTCTCTACACATGGACAGGCTCGGGTGGCTACACCTTC,CASSLYTWTGSGGYTF
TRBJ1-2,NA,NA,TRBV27,TGTGCCAGCAGTTACAACGCCGTCAGTCGGCAGGGTGGTGGCTACACCTTC,CASSYNAVSRQGGGYTF
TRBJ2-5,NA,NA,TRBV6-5,TGTGCCAGCAGCTCGCGGACAGCTGGGAAAGAGACCCAGTACTTC,CASSSRTAGKETQYF
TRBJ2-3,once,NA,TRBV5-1,TGCGCCAGCAGCTTGGGACTTGCCACAGATACGCAGTATTTT,CASSLGLATDTQYF
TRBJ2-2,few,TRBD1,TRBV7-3,TGTGCCAGCAGCTTACTAGGGGGCGCTGACACCGGGGAGCTGTTTTTT,CASSLLGGADTGELFF
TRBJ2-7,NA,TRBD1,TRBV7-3,TGTGCCAGCAGCGCCCAACAGGGGACCGAGCAGTACTTC,CASSAQQGTEQYF
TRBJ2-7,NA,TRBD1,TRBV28,TGTGCCAGCATCCCGCAGGGGGTAAGCTCCTACGAGCAGTACTTC,CASIPQGVSSYEQYF
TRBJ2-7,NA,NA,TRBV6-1,TGTGCCAGCAGTTCGCGTAACCAACAACCCTACGAGCAGTACTTC,CASSSRNQQPYEQYF
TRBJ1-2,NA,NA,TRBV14,TGTGCCAGCAGCCACCTCCTCGACTATGGCTACACCTTC,CASSHLLDYGYTF
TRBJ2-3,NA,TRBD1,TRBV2,TGTGCCAGCAGTCTCCAGACAGGGAAGGTTGCAGATACGCAGTATTTT,CASSLQTGKVADTQYF
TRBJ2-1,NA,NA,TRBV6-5,TGTGCCAGCAGTCGCAGGGCTGGGAATGAGCAGTTCTTC,CASSRRAGNEQFF
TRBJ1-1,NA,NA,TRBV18,TGTGCCAGCTCACCAGGGGGGGTTGTAAGCACTGAAGCTTTCTTT,CASSPGGVVSTEAFF
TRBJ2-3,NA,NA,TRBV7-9,TGTGCCAGCAGCCCCCGTGGGGGGGCTACGCAGTATTTT,CASSPRGGATQYF
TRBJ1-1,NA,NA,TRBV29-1,TGCAGCGTCAGCCCTTTACTTCGGGGCCGGGAGGCTGAAGCTTTCTTT,CSVSPLLRGREAEAFF
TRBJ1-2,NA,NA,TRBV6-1,TGTGCCAGCAGTGAAGCACTTGACAGCAGCGGAGGCTACACCTTC,CASSEALDSSGGYTF
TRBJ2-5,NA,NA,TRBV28,TGTGCCAGCAGACCCCAGCGGAGACAAGAGACCCAGTACTTC,CASRPQRRQETQYF
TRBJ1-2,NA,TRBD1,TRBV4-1,TGCGCCAGCAGCGAACCCGGGACAGGGGGCCGAGGCTATGGCTACACCTTC,CASSEPGTGGRGYGYTF
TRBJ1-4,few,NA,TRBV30,TGTGCCTGGAGTGACGGGTCTACACAACAAAAACTGTTTTTT,CAWSDGSTQQKLFF
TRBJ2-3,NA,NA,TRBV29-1,TGCAGCGTTGTTGCGCGGCAGTACACAGATACGCAGTATTTT,CSVVARQYTDTQYF
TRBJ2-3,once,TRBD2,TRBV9,TGTGCCAGCAGCGTAATTTCGGGCGGGAGGGCCCCAGATACGCAGTATTTT,CASSVISGGRAPDTQYF
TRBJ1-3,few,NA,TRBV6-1,TGTGCCGGCCAGGCCCCTACTGGAAACACCATATATTTT,CAGQAPTGNTIYF
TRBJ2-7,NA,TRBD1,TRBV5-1,TGCGCCAGCAGCTACGCTCCGGGACAGGGGACTTTCGAGCAGTACTTC,CASSYAPGQGTFEQYF
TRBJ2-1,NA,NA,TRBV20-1,TGCAGTGCTCCTCCGGTGGATGAGCAGTTCTTC,CSAPPVDEQFF
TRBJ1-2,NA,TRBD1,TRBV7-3,TGTGCCAGCAGCCTCCAACCGGGACAGGGGGAAGATGGCTACACCTTC,CASSLQPGQGEDGYTF
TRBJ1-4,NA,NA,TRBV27,TGTGCCAGCAGTTCCAAACCCTTCCCCGCGGACACAGATGAAAAACTGTTTTTT,CASSSKPFPADTDEKLFF
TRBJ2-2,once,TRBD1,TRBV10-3,TGTGCCATCAGTGAGTCAGGGACAGGGAACACCGGGGAGCTGTTTTTT,CAISESGTGNTGELFF
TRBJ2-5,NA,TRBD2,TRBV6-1,TGTGCCAGCAGTGAAGAGCTAGCGGGGCAAGAGACCCAGTACTTC,CASSEELAGQETQYF
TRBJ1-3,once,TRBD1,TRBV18,TGTGCCAGCTCACCCGCCGGGACAGGGTATTACACCATATATTTT,CASSPAGTGYYTIYF
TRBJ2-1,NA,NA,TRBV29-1,TGCAGCGTTGGGGATGAGCAGTTCTTC,CSVGDEQFF
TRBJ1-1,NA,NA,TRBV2,TGTGCCAGCAGCGGGATAGGGGGAGGCACTGAAGCTTTCTTT,CASSGIGGGTEAFF
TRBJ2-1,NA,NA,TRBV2,TGTGCCAGCAGTGAACCTGCAGTCTGGAAGGAGCAGTTCTTC,CASSEPAVWKEQFF
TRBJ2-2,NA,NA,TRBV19,TGTGCCAGTAGTCCCATATCGGGAGCGATCGGGGAGCTGTTTTTT,CASSPISGAIGELFF
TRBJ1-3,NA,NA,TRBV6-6,TGTGCCAGCAGTTTTCCCGGGACAAACTCTGGAAACACCATATATTTT,CASSFPGTNSGNTIYF
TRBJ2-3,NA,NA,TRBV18,TGTGCCAGCTCACTGTTGGGGGGCAAAGAAGATACGCAGTATTTT,CASSLLGGKEDTQYF
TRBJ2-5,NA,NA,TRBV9,TGTGCCAGCAGCCCCGGAATCGCGGAGGGGCATCAAGAGACCCAGTACTTC,CASSPGIAEGHQETQYF
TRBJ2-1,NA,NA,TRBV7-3,TGTGCCAGCAGCTTAATCCTGAGCGGTGAGCAGTTCTTC,CASSLILSGEQFF
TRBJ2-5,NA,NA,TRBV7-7,TGTGCCAGCAGCTTAGGGGCTCGGCCGGAGACCCAGTACTTC,CASSLGARPETQYF
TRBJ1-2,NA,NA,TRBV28,TGTGCCAGCAGCATGCCCCCCTATGGCTACACCTTC,CASSMPPYGYTF
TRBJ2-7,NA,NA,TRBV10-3,TGTGCCATCAGTCCAAGACTAGTCTCCTACGAGCAGTACTTC,CAISPRLVSYEQYF
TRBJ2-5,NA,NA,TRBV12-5,TGTGCTAGTGGTTTGGGAAAGGGTGGGATTGAGACCCAGTACTTC,CASGLGKGGIETQYF
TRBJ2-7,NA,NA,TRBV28,TGTGCCAGCAACGGAGGACTCAGCTCCTACGAGCAGTACTTC,CASNGGLSSYEQYF